What follows is one T cell receptor (beta chain) and its context. The sample comes from a study of shared clonotypes between healthy human individuals. Sequencing was performed with immunoSEQ multiplex PCR; in TCRdb, only in-frame clones are kept and a portion is missing. The data hold roughly 2.2 million clones, with about 90% observed a single time. The source of this sequence is a man aged 18 to 30 in good health. Some clones in this sample may be carry-over from other donors' samples. The sequenced sample was naive CD4+ T cells from PBMCs. As for subset: CD45RA+ positively selected.

The CDR3 here is CASSEPHSKPGELFF. CDR3 nucleotides: TGTGCCAGCAGTGAGCCCCATAGTAAACCCGGGGAGCTGTTTTTT. V gene TRBV25-1 combines with J gene TRBJ2-2; D not resolved. The CDR3 has 15 amino acids. The V and J ends lost 3 bases and 6 bases respectively, with 14 bases between them. Germline lookup yields CDR1 MGHDK and CDR2 SYGVNS.